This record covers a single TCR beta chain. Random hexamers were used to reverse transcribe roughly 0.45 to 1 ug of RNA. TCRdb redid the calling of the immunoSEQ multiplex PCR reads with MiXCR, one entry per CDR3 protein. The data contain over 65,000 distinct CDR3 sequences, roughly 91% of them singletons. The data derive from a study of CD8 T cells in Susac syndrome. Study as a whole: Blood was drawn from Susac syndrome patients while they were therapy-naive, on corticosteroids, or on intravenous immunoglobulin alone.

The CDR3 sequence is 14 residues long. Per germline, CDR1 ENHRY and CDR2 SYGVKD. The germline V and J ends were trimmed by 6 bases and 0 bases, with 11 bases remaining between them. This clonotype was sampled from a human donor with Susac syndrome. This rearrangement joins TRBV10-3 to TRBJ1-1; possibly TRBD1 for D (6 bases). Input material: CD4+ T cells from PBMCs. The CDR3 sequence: CAIRRQALNTEAFF. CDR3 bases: TGTGCCATCAGACGACAGGCGTTGAACACTGAAGCTTTCTTT.